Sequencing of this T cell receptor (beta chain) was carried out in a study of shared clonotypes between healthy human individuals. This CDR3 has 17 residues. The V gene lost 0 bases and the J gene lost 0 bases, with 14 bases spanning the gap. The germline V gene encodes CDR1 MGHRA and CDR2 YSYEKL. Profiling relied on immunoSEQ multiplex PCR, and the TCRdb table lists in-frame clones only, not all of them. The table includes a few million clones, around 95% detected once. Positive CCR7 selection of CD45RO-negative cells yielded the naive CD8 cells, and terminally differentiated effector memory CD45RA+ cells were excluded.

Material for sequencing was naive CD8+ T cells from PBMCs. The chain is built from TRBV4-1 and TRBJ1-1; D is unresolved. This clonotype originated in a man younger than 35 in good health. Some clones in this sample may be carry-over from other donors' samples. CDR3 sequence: CASSQDLILFMNTEAFF. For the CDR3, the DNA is TGCGCCAGCAGCCAAGATCTTATTCTATTCATGAACACTGAAGCTTTCTTT.